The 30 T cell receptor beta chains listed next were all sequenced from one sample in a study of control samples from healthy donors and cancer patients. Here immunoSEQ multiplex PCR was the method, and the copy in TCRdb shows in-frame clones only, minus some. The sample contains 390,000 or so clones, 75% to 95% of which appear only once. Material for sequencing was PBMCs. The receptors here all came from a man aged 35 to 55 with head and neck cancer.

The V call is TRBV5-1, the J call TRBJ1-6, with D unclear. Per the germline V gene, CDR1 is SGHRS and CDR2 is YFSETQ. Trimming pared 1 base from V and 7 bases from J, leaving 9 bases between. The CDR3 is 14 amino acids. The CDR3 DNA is TGCGCCAGCAGCTTGTCACAATCCAATTCACCCCTCCACTTT. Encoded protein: CASSLSQSNSPLHF.

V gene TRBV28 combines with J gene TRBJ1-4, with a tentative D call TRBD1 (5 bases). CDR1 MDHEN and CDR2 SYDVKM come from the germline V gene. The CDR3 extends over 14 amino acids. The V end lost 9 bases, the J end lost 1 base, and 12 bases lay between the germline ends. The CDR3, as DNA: TGTGCCAGTAAAGGGGAGGGAACTAATGAAAAACTGTTTTTT. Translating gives CASKGEGTNEKLFF.

The CDR3 nucleotides are TGCGCCAGCAGTCAGCCAGTACCGGGACAGGGGTCTGGGGCCAACGTCCTGACTTTC. Its protein is CASSQPVPGQGSGANVLTF. The chain carries TRBV23-1 and TRBJ2-6, with 10 bases identical to TRBD1. TRBV23-1 is reported as an ORF; its role is uncertain. V lost 3 bases and J lost 1; bases outside the gene matches: 9. The CDR3 runs to 19 residues.

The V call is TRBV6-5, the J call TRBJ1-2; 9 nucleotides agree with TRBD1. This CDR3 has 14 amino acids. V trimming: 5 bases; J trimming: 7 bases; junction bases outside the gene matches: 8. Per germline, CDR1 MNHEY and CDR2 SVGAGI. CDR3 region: CASSTPGQGRGYTF. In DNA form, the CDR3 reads TGTGCCAGCAGTACACCGGGACAGGGCCGTGGCTACACCTTC.

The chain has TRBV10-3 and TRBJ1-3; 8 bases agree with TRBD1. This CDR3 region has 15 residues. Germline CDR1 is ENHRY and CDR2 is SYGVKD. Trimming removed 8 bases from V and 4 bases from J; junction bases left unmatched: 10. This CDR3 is CAIGADRGVGNTIYF. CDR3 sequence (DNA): TGTGCCATCGGAGCCGACAGGGGAGTAGGAAACACCATATATTTT.

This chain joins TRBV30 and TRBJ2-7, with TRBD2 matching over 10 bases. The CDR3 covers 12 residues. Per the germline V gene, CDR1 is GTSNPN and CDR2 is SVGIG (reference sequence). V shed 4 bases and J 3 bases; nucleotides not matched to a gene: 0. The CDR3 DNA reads TGTGCCTGGACTAGCGGGGGCTACGAGCAGTACTTC. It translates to CAWTSGGYEQYF.

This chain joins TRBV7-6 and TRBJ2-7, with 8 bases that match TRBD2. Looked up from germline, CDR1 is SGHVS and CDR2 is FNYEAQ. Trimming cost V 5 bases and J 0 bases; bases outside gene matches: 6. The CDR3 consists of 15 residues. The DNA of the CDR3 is TGTGCCAGCAGCCCTACGGGAGGGCTCTCCTACGAGCAGTACTTC. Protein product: CASSPTGGLSYEQYF.

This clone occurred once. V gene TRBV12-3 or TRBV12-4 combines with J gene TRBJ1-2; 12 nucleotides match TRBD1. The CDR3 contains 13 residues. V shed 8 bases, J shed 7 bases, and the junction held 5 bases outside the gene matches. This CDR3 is CASGGQGAGGYTF. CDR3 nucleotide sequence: TGTGCCAGCGGGGGACAGGGGGCGGGTGGCTACACCTTC.

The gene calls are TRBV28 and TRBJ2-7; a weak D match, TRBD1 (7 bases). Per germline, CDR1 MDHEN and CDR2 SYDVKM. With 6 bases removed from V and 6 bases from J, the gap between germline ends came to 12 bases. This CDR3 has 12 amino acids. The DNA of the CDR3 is TGTGCCAGCAGGGAGGGGGCCTCCGAGCAGTACTTC. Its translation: CASREGASEQYF. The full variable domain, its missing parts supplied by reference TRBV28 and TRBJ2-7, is DVKVTQSSRYLVKRTGEKVFLECVQDMDHENMFWYRQDPGLGLRLIYFSYDVKMKEKGDIPEGYSVSREKKERFSLILESASTNQTSMYLCASREGASEQYFGPGTRLTVT.

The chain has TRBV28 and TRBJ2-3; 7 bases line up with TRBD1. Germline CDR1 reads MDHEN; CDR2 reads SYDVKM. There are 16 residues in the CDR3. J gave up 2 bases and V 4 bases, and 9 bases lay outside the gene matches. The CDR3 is CASSSGTAIATDTQYF. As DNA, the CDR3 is TGTGCCAGCAGTTCCGGGACAGCCATCGCCACAGATACGCAGTATTTT.

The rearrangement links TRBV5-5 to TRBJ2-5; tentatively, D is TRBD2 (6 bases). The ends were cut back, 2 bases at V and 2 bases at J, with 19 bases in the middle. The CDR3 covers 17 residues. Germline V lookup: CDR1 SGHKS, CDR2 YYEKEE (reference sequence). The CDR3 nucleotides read TGTGCCAGCAGCTTCCCCCGCGGGACTTCGATGCAAGAGACCCAGTACTTC. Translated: CASSFPRGTSMQETQYF.

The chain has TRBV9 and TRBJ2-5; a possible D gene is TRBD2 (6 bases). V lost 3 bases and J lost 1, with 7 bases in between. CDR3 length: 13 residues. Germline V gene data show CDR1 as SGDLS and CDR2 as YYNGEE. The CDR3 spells CASSGGVQETQYF. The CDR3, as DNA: TGTGCCAGCAGCGGCGGGGTCCAAGAGACCCAGTACTTC.

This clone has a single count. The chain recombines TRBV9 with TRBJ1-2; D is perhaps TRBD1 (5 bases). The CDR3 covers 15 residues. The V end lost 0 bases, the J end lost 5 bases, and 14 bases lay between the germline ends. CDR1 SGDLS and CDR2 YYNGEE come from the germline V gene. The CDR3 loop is CASSVVAGQGYGYTF. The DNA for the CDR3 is TGTGCCAGCAGCGTAGTGGCAGGGCAAGGTTATGGCTACACCTTC.

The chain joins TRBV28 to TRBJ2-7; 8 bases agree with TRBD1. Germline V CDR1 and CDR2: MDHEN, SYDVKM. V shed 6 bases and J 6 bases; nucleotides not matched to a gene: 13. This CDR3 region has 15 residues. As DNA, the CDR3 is TGTGCCAGCAGCTTGGTGGACAGGGATGGATCCGAGCAGTACTTC. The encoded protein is CASSLVDRDGSEQYF.

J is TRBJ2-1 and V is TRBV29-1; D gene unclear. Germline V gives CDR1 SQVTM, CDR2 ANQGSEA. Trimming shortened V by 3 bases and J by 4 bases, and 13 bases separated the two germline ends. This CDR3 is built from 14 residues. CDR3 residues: CSVDRQVFYNEQFF. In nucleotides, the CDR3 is TGCAGCGTTGATAGGCAGGTCTTTTACAATGAGCAGTTCTTC.

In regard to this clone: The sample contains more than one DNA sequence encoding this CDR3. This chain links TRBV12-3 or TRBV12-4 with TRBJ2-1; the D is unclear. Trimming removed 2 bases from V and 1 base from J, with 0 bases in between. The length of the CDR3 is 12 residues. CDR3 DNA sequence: TGTGCCAGCAGTTTATCCTACAATGAGCAGTTCTTC. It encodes CASSLSYNEQFF.

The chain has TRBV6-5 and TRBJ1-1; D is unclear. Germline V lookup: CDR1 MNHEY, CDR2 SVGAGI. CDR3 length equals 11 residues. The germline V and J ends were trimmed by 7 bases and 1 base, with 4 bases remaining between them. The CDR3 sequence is CASTSNTEAFF. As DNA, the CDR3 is TGTGCCAGCACCTCGAACACTGAAGCTTTCTTT.

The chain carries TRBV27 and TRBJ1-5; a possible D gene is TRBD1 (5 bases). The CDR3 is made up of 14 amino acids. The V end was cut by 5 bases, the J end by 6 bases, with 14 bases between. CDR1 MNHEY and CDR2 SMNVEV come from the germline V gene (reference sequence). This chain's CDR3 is CASSTEGNSQPQHF. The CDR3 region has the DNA TGTGCCAGCAGTACAGAGGGGAACAGTCAGCCCCAGCATTTT.

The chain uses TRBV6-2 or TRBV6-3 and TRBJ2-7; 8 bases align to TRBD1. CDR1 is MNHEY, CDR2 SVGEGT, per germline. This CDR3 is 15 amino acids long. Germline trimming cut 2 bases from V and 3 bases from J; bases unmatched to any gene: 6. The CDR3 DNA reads TGTGCCAGCAGTTACCCCGGGACAGGCGTCTACGAGCAGTACTTC. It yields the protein CASSYPGTGVYEQYF.

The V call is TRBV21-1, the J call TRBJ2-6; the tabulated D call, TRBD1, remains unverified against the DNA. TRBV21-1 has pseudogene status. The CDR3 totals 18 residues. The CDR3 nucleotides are TGTGCCAGCAGCAGATGGGACAGCGGGCGCTCTGGGGCCAACGTCCTGACTTTC. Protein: CASSRWDSGRSGANVLTF.

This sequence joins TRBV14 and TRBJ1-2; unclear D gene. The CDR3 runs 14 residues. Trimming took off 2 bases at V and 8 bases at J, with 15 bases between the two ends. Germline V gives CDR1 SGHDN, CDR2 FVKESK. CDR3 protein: CASSQTSGIGGYTF. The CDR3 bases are TGTGCCAGCAGCCAAACATCTGGGATAGGGGGCTACACCTTC.

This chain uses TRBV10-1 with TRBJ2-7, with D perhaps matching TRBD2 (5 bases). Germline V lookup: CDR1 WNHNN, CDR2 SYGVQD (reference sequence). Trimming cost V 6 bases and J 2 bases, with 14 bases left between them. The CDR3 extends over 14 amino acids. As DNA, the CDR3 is TGCGCCAGCAGCCCCGGGGTTGGACCCTACGAGCAGTACTTC. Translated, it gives CASSPGVGPYEQYF.

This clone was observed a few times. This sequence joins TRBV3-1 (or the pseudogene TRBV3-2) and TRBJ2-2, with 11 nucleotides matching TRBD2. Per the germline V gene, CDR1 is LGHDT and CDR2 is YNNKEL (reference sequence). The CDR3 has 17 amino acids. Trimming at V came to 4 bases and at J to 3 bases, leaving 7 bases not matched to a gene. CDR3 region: CASSPSGGQGDTGELFF. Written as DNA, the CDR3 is TGTGCCAGCAGCCCTAGCGGGGGGCAAGGGGACACCGGGGAGCTGTTTTTT.

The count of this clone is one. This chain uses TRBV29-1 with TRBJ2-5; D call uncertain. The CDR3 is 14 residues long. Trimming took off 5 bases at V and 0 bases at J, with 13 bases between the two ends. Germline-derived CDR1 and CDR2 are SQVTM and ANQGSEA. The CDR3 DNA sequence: TGCAGCGTTTGGTCAGCAAACTACCAAGAGACCCAGTACTTC. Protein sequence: CSVWSANYQETQYF.

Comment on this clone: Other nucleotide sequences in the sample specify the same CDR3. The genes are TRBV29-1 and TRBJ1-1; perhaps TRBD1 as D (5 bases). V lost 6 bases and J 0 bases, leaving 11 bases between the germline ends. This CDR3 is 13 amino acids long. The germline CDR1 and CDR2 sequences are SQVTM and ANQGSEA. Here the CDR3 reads CSVAGRMNTEAFF. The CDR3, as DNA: TGCAGCGTGGCGGGACGGATGAACACTGAAGCTTTCTTT.

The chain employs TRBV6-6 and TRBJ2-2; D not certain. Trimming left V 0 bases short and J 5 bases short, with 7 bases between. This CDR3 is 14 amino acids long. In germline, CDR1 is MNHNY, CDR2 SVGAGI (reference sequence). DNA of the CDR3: TGTGCCAGCAGTTACTCGAAAACAACCGGGGAGCTGTTTTTT. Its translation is CASSYSKTTGELFF.

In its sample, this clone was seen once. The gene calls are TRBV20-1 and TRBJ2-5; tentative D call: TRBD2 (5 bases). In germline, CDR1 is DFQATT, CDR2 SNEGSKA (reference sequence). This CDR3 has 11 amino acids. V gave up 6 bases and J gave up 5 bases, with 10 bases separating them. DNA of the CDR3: TGCAGTGCCGCGGGTGGGGAGACCCAGTACTTC. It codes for CSAAGGETQYF.

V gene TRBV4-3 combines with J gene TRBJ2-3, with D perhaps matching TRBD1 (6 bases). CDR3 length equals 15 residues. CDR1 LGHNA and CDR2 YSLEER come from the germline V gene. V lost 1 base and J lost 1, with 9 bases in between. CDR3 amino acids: CASSQARTGTDTQYF. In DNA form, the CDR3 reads TGCGCCAGCAGCCAAGCGAGGACAGGCACAGATACGCAGTATTTT.

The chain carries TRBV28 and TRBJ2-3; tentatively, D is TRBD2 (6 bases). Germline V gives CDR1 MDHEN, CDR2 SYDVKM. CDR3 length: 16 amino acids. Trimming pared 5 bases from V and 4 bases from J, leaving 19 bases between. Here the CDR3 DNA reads TGTGCCAGCAGTCTGGGGGAGGTAGCACGTGCAGATACGCAGTATTTT. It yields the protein CASSLGEVARADTQYF.

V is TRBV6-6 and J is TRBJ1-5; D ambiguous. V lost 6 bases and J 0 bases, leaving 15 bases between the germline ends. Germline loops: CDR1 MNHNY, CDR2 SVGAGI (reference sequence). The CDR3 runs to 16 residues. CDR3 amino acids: CASRTGGTYSNQPQHF. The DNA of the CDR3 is TGTGCCAGCAGGACGGGCGGAACGTATAGCAATCAGCCCCAGCATTTT.